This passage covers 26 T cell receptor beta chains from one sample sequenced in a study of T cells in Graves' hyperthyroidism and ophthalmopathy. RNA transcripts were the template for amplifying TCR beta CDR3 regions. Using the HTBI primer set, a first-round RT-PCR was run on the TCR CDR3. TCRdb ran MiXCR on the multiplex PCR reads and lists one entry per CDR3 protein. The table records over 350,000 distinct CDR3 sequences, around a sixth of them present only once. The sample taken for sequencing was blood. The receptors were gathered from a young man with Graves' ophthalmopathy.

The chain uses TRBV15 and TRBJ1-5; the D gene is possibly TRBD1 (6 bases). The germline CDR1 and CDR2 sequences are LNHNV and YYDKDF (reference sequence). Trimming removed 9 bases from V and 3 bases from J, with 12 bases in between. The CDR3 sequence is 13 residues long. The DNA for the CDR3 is TGTGCCACGAGACGACAGGTCAATCAGCCCCAGCATTTT. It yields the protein CATRRQVNQPQHF.

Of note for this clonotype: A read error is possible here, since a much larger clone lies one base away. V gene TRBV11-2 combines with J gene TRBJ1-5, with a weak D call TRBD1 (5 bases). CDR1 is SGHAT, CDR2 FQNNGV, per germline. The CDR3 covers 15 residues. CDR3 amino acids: CASSPGTDSSQPQHF. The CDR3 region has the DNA TGTGCCAGCAGCCCCGGGACCGATAGCAGTCAGCCCCAGCATTTT.

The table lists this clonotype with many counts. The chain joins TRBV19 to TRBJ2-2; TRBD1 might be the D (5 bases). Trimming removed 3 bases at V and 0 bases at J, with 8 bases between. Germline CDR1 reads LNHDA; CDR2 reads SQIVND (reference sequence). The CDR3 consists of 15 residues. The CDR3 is CASSIQGANTGELFF. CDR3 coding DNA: TGTGCCAGTAGTATTCAGGGTGCGAACACCGGGGAGCTGTTTTTT.

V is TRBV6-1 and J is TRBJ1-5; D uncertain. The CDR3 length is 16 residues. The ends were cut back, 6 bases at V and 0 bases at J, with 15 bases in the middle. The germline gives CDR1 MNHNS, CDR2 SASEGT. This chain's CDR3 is CASRAEGGYSNQPQHF. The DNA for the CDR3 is TGTGCCAGCAGGGCCGAGGGCGGGTATAGCAATCAGCCCCAGCATTTT.

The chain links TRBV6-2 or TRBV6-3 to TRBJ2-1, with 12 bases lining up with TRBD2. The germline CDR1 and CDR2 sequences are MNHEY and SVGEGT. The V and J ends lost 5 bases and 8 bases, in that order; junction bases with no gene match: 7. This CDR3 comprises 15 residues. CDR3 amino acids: CASSDFLAGGHEQFF. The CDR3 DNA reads TGTGCCAGCAGTGACTTCCTAGCGGGGGGGCATGAGCAGTTCTTC.

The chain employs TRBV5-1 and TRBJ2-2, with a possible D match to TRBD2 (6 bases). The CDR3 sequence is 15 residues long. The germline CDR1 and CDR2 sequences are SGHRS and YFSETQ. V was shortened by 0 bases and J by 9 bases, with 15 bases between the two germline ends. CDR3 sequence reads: CASSLGSGPIRELFF. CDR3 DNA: TGCGCCAGCAGCTTGGGTAGCGGTCCTATCCGGGAGCTGTTTTTT.

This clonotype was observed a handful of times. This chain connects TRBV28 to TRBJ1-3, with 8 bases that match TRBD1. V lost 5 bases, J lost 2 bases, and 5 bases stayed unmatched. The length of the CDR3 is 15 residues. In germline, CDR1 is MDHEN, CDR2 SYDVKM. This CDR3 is CASSPQGVAGNTIYF. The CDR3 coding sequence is TGTGCCAGCAGTCCACAGGGGGTAGCTGGAAACACCATATATTTT.

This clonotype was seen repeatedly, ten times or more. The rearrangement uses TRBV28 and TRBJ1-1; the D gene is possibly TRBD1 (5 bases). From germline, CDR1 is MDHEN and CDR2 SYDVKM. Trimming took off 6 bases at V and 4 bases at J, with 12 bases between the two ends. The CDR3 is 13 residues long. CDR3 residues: CASSPRGATEAFF. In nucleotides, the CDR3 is TGTGCCAGCAGCCCACGGGGCGCCACTGAAGCTTTCTTT.

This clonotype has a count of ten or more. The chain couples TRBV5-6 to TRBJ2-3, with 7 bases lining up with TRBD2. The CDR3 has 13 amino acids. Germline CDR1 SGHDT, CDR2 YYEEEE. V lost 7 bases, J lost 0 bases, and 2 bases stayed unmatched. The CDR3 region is CASGRASTDTQYF. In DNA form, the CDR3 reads TGTGCCAGCGGGAGGGCTAGCACAGATACGCAGTATTTT. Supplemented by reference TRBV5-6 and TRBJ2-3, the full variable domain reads DAGVTQSPTHLIKTRGQQVTLRCSPKSGHDTVSWYQQALGQGPQFIFQYYEEEERQRGNFPDRFSGHQFPNYSSELNVNALLLGDSALYLCASGRASTDTQYFGPGTRLTVL.

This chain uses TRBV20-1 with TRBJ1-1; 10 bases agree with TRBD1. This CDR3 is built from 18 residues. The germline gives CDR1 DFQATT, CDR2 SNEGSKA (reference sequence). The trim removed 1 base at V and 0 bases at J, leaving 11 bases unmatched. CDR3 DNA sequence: TGCAGTGCTAGAGGGACAGGGGGGCTATTATCTATGAACACTGAAGCTTTCTTT. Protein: CSARGTGGLLSMNTEAFF.

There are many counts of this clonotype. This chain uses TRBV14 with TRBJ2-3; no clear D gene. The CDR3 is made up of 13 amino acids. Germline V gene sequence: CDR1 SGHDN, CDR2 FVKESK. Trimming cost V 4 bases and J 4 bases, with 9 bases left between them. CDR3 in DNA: TGTGCCAGCAGCCTTCGGACGCCAGATACGCAGTATTTT. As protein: CASSLRTPDTQYF.

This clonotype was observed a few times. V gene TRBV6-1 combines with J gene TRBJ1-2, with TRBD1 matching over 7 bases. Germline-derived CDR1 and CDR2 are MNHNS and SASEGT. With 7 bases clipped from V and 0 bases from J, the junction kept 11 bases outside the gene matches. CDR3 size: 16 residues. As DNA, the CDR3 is TGTGCCAGCACCAGACGGGGGACAGAATCTAACTATGGCTACACCTTC. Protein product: CASTRRGTESNYGYTF.

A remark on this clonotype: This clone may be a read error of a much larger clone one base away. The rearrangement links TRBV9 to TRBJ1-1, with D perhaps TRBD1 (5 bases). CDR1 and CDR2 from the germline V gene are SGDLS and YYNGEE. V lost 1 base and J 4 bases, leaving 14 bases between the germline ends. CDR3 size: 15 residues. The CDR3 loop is CASSVSPGRGTEAFF. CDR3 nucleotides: TGTGCCAGCAGCGTATCGCCGGGGCGGGGCACTGAAGCTTTCTTT.

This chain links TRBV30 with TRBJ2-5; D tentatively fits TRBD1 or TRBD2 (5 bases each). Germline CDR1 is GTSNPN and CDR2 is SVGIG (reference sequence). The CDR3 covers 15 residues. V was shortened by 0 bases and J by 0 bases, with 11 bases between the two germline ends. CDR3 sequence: CAWSVPGPYQETQYF. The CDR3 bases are TGTGCCTGGAGTGTACCGGGGCCATACCAAGAGACCCAGTACTTC.

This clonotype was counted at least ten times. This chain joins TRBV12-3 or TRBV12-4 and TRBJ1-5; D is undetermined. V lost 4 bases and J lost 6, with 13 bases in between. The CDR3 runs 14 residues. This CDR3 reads CASSWSRVRQPQHF. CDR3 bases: TGTGCCAGCAGTTGGTCGAGGGTCCGTCAGCCCCAGCATTTT.

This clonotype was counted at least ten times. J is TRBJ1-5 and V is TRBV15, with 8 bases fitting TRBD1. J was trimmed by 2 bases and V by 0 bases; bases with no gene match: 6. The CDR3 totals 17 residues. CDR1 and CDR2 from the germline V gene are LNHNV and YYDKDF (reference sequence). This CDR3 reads CATSRDLTGAGNQPQHF. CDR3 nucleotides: TGTGCCACCAGCAGAGATTTGACAGGGGCGGGCAATCAGCCCCAGCATTTT.

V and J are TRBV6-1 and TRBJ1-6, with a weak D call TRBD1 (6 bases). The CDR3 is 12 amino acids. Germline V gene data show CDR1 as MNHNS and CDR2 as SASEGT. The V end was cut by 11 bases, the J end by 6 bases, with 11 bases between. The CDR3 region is CAEGQPNSPLHF. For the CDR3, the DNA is TGTGCCGAAGGACAGCCTAATTCACCCCTCCACTTT.

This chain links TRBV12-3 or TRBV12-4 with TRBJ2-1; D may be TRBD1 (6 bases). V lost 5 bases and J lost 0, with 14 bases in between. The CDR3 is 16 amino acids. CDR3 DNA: TGTGCCAGCAGTACCTGGACAGAGAGCTCCTACAATGAGCAGTTCTTC. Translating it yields CASSTWTESSYNEQFF.

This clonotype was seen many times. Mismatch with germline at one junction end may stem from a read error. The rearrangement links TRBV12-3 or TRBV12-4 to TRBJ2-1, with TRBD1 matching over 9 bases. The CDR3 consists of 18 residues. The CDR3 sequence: CASSLRTGVHWSYNEQFF. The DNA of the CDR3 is TGTGCCAGCAGTTTAAGGACAGGGGTCCATTGGTCCTACAATGAACAGTTCTTC.

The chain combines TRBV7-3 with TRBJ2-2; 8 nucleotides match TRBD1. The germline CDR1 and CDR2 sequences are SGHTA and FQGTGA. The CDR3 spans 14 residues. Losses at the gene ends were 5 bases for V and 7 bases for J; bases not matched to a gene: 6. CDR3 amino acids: CASSPQGAGGELFF. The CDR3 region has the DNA TGTGCCAGCAGCCCCCAGGGGGCGGGCGGGGAGCTGTTTTTT.

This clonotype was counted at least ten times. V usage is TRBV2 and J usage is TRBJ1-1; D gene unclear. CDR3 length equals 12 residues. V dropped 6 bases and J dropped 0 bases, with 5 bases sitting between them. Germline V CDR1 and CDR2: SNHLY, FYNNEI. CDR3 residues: CASRTLNTEAFF. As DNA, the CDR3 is TGTGCCAGCAGGACCCTGAACACTGAAGCTTTCTTT.

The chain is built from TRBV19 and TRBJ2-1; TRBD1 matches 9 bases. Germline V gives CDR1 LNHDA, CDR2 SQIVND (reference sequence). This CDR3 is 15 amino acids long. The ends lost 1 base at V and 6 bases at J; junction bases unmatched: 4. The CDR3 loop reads CASSIGDREVNEQFF. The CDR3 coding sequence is TGTGCCAGTAGTATAGGGGACAGGGAGGTCAATGAGCAGTTCTTC.

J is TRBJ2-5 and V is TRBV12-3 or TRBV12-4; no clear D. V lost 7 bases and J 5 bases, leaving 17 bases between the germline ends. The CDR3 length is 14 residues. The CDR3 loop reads CASTQDPLGETQYF. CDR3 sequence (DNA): TGTGCCAGCACCCAGGACCCCCTGGGGGAGACCCAGTACTTC.

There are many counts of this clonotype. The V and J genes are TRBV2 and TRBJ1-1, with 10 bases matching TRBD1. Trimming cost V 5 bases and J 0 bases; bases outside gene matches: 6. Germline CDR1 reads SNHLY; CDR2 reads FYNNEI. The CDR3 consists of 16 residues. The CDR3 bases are TGTGCCAGCAGTTTGGGACAGGGGATAATGAACACTGAAGCTTTCTTT. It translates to CASSLGQGIMNTEAFF. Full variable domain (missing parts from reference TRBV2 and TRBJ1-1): EPEVTQTPSHQVTQMGQEVILRCVPISNHLYFYWYRQILGQKVEFLVSFYNNEISEKSEIFDDQFSVERPDGSNFTLKIRSTKLEDSAMYFCASSLGQGIMNTEAFFGQGTRLTVV.

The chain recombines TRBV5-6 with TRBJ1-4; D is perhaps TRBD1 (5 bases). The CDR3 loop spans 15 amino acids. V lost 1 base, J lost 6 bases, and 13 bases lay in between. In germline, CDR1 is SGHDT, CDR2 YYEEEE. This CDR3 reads CASSLTGQGDEKLFF. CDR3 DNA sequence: TGTGCCAGCAGCTTGACAGGTCAGGGTGATGAAAAACTGTTTTTT.

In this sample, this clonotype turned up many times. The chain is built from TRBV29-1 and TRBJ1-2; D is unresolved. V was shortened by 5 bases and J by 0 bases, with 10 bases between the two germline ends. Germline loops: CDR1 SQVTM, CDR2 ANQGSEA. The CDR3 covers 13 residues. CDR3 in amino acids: CSVKWVSNYGYTF. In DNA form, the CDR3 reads TGCAGCGTTAAGTGGGTTTCTAACTATGGCTACACCTTC.